Listed below are T cell receptor beta chains from one sample, sequenced in a study of blood T cell repertoires in COVID-19. Sequencing used immunoSEQ multiplex PCR; TCRdb keeps in-frame clones, though not all of them. The profile shows approximately 35,000 clones, roughly 80% of them singletons. Sequencing input: peripheral blood. The receptors shown here come from a man older than 75 with acute or convalescent COVID-19. Each CDR3 is given with its conserved first and last residue. Each record gives: clone size, J gene, CDR3 length, D gene, V gene, CDR3 protein, CDR3 DNA. The D gene is left open where the match is weak. Some rows have no size entry. The others give once, few or many, or a class for an expanded clone.

abundance: NA
j_gene: TRBJ1-2
len: 14
d_gene: NA
v_gene: TRBV6-1
CDR3aa: CASSESWGEGGYTF
CDR3nt: TGTGCCAGCAGTGAATCTTGGGGTGAGGGTGGCTACACCTTC

abundance: NA
j_gene: TRBJ2-3
len: 14
d_gene: TRBD2
v_gene: TRBV5-4
CDR3aa: CASSFLAGADTQYF
CDR3nt: TGTGCCAGCAGCTTTTTGGCGGGAGCAGATACGCAGTATTTT

abundance: NA
j_gene: TRBJ1-1
len: 14
d_gene: NA
v_gene: TRBV7-8
CDR3aa: CASSTRRQDTEAFF
CDR3nt: TGTGCCAGCAGCACGAGGCGACAGGACACTGAAGCTTTCTTT

abundance: NA
j_gene: TRBJ1-2
len: 16
d_gene: NA
v_gene: TRBV13
CDR3aa: CASSLGRGRGGYGYTF
CDR3nt: TGTGCCAGCAGCTTAGGCCGGGGCAGGGGTGGCTACGGCTACACCTTC

abundance: NA
j_gene: TRBJ2-7
len: 12
d_gene: NA
v_gene: TRBV6-2/TRBV6-3
CDR3aa: CASSYFNYEQYF
CDR3nt: TGTGCCAGCAGTTACTTTAACTACGAGCAGTACTTC

abundance: NA
j_gene: TRBJ2-2
len: 12
d_gene: NA
v_gene: TRBV19
CDR3aa: CATLRGTGELFF
CDR3nt: TGTGCCACCCTGAGGGGGACCGGGGAGCTGTTTTTT

abundance: NA
j_gene: TRBJ2-1
len: 19
d_gene: TRBD2
v_gene: TRBV6-2/TRBV6-3
CDR3aa: CASSYSSVSGRRSYNEQFF
CDR3nt: TGTGCCAGCAGTTACTCGTCCGTTAGCGGGAGAAGGTCCTACAATGAGCAGTTCTTC

abundance: NA
j_gene: TRBJ2-5
len: 15
d_gene: TRBD1
v_gene: TRBV9
CDR3aa: CASSRDSGGLETQYF
CDR3nt: TGTGCCAGCAGCAGAGATTCAGGGGGCCTGGAGACCCAGTACTTC

abundance: NA
j_gene: TRBJ2-2
len: 15
d_gene: NA
v_gene: TRBV18
CDR3aa: CASFQSGVVAGELFF
CDR3nt: TGTGCCAGCTTTCAGTCCGGGGTCGTAGCCGGGGAGCTGTTTTTT

abundance: few
j_gene: TRBJ1-4
len: 17
d_gene: TRBD1
v_gene: TRBV7-2
CDR3aa: CASTAFFRGKGNEKLFF
CDR3nt: TGTGCCAGCACCGCCTTTTTCAGGGGGAAGGGTAATGAAAAACTGTTTTTT

abundance: NA
j_gene: TRBJ2-3
len: 13
d_gene: TRBD2
v_gene: TRBV6-5
CDR3aa: CASQRGGRNTQYF
CDR3nt: TGTGCCAGTCAGCGGGGGGGCCGGAATACGCAGTATTTT

abundance: NA
j_gene: TRBJ1-3
len: 16
d_gene: TRBD1
v_gene: TRBV7-2
CDR3aa: CASSFGGTGTGNTIYF
CDR3nt: TGTGCCAGCAGTTTTGGGGGGACAGGAACTGGAAACACCATATATTTT

abundance: NA
j_gene: TRBJ1-5
len: 16
d_gene: TRBD1
v_gene: TRBV7-8
CDR3aa: CASSTTGGGVGQPQHF
CDR3nt: TGTGCCAGCAGCACCACAGGGGGAGGAGTTGGTCAGCCCCAGCATTTT

abundance: few
j_gene: TRBJ2-5
len: 17
d_gene: TRBD2
v_gene: TRBV7-9
CDR3aa: CASSLGTSGRLQETQYF
CDR3nt: TGTGCCAGCAGCTTAGGGACTAGCGGGAGACTCCAAGAGACCCAGTACTTC

abundance: NA
j_gene: TRBJ2-1
len: 16
d_gene: NA
v_gene: TRBV4-2
CDR3aa: CASSPAAGNSYNEQFF
CDR3nt: TGTGCCAGCAGCCCGGCCGCGGGGAACTCCTACAATGAGCAGTTCTTC

abundance: NA
j_gene: TRBJ2-5
len: 18
d_gene: TRBD2
v_gene: TRBV5-6
CDR3aa: CASSPGLAGGARGETQYF
CDR3nt: TGTGCCAGCAGCCCTGGACTAGCGGGGGGCGCCAGGGGAGAGACCCAGTACTTC

abundance: NA
j_gene: TRBJ2-1
len: 16
d_gene: TRBD2
v_gene: TRBV3-1/TRBV3-2
CDR3aa: CASSLWTSGAGSEQFF
CDR3nt: TGTGCCAGCAGCCTTTGGACTAGCGGGGCCGGGAGTGAGCAGTTCTTC